This TCR beta chain was recorded in a study of cytomegalovirus exposure and HLA in healthy donors. Study-level findings and limits: The study put 150 to 200 TCR beta chains on its list as cytomegalovirus-associated.

The donors comprised healthy bone marrow donors. Primers: 60 Vbeta forward and 13 Jbeta reverse. Profiling relied on immunoSEQ multiplex PCR, and the TCRdb table lists in-frame clones only, not all of them. The sample gives about 130,000 clones, under 80% of which show up once; 4% is in the top ten. Comment on this clone: The antigen is not known.

This CDR3 is built from 15 residues. The germline V gene has CDR1 MNHNS and CDR2 SASEGT. Trimming removed 2 bases at V and 9 bases at J, with 14 bases between. The receptor's source is a man aged 35 to 55 in good health and CMV-seropositive. The genes are TRBV6-1 and TRBJ1-6, with D possibly matching TRBD1 (5 bases). The sequenced sample consisted of PBMCs. The DNA for the CDR3 is TGTGCCAGCAGTGAATGGGCGGGGGTTACTTCACCCCTCCACTTT. Translating gives CASSEWAGVTSPLHF.